This entry concerns a single TCR beta chain. Antigen unknown. The data were produced by immunoSEQ multiplex PCR, yet TCRdb's version contains in-frame clones alone and is incomplete. The table has about 7,100 clones, roughly 87% seen once. These data belong to a study of somatic mutations in cytotoxic T cells in rheumatoid arthritis. Study summary: Several of the V beta antibody-stained T-cell populations were flow-sorted at nearly 100% purity; V beta1+ cells were among them and were sequenced for TCRB.

The germline V gene has CDR1 MNHEY and CDR2 SMNVEV (reference sequence). This CDR3 is 14 amino acids long. General study findings and limits: Each of about an eighth of the roughly 60 patients had a largest CD8+ clone that made up more than 20% of CD8+ cells.

The origin of this receptor is a middle-aged man with rheumatoid arthritis. The chain combines TRBV27 with TRBJ2-5, with D unclear. The J call may be in error: the DNA end matches TRBJ2-7 better. Sequencing input: CD8+ T cells sorted from blood. CDR3 coding DNA: TGTGCCAGCAGTGTTACCACCCCTTCCTACGAGCAGTACTTC. Translating gives CASSVTTPSYEQYF.